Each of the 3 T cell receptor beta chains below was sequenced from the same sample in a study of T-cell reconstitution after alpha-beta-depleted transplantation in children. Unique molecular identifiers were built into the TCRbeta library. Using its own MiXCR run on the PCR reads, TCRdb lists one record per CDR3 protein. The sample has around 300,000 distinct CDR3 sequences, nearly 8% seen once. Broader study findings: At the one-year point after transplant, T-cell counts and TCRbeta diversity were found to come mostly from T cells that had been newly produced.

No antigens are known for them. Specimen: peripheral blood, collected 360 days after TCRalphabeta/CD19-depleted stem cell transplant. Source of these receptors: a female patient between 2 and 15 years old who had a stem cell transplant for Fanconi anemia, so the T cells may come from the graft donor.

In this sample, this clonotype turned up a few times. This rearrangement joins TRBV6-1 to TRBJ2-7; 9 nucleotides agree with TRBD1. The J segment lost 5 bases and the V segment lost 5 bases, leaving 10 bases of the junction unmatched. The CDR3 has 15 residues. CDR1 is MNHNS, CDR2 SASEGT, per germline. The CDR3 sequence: CASSTGQGSFHEQYF. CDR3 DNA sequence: TGTGCCAGCAGTACGGGACAGGGATCATTCCACGAGCAGTACTTC.

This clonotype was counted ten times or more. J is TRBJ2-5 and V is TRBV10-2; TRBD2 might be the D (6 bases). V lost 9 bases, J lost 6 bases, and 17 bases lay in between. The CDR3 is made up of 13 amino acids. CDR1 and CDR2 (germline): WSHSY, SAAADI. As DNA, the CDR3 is TGCGCCAGTAGACTAGGGGCGTTGCAGACCCAGTACTTC. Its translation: CASRLGALQTQYF.

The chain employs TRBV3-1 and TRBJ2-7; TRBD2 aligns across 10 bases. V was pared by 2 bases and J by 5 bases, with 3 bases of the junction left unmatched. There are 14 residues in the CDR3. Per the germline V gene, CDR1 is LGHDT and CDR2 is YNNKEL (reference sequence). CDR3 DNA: TGTGCCAGCAGCCAACTAGCGGGAGCAAACGAGCAGTACTTC. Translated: CASSQLAGANEQYF.